This TCR beta chain was sequenced for a study of blood T cell repertoires in COVID-19. In the study overall: Samples of COVID-19 (acute and convalescent) were obtained from the United States, Italy and Spain. The cDNA or gDNA used as material had been derived from T cells, B-cell-depleted T cells, or PBMCs.

Generated by immunoSEQ multiplex PCR, the TCRdb table keeps only in-frame clones and is missing some. The table shows around 200,000 clones, with around 80% occurring only once. This clone was seen a few times. CDR3 length: 17 amino acids. Germline-derived CDR1 and CDR2 are SGHDN and FVKESK. V was cut by 1 base and J by 0 bases, with 10 bases left in between. The sample consisted of peripheral blood. The sequence was collected from a middle-aged man with active or convalescent COVID-19. V is TRBV14 and J is TRBJ1-6; possible D gene TRBD1, 5 bases. In nucleotides, the CDR3 is TGTGCCAGCAGCCAAGGTTCCAGGGTCTCCTATAATTCACCCCTCCACTTT. Protein product: CASSQGSRVSYNSPLHF.